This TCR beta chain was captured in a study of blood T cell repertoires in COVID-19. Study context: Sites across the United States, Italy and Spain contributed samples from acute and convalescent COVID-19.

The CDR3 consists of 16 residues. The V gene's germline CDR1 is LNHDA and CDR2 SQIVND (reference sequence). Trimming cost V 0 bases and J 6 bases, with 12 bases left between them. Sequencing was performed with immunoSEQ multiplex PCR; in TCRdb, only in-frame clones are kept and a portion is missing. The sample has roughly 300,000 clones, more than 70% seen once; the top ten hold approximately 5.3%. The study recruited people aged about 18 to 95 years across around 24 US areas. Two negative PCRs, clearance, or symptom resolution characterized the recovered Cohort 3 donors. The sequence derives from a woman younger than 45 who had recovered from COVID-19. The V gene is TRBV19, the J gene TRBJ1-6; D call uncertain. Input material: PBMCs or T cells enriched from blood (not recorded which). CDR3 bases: TGTGCCAGTAGTATAGATTCCGCCGTGAGTAATTCACCCCTCCACTTT. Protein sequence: CASSIDSAVSNSPLHF.